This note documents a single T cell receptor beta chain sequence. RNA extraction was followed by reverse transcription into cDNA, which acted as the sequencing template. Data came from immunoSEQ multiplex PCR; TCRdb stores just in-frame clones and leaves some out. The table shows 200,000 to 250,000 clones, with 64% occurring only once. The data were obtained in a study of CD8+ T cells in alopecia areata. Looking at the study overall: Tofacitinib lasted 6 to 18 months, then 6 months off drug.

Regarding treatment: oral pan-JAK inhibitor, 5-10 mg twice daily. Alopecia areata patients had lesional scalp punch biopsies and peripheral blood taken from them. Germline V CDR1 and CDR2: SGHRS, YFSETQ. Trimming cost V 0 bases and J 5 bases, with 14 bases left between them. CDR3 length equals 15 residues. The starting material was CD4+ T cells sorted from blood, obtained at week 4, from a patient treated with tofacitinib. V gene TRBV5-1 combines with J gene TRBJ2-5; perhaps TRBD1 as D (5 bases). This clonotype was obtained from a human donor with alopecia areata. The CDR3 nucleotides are TGCGCCAGCAGCTTGGAATTCTGGGGCAAGGAGACCCAGTACTTC. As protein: CASSLEFWGKETQYF.